This TCR beta chain was identified during a study of blood T cells in healthy people across ages. Trimming took 5 bases from V and 4 from J, leaving 24 bases between them. The length of the CDR3 is 18 residues. CDR1 SGHAT and CDR2 FQDESV come from the germline V gene (reference sequence). This clonotype was counted many times. No antigen is known for it. General study points: CMV status of donors was unknown, possibly confounding expanded clonotype changes. Correlation between TCR beta diversity and naive T cell percentage was strong.

A sample-barcoded 5' primer and a J-beta primer mix were used in a second PCR of roughly 7 to 11 cycles. TCRdb independently ran MiXCR on the 5' RACE reads; one entry per CDR3 protein. The top ten clones hold about 14% of a sample with about 650,000 distinct CDR3 sequences, about 50% of them seen once. The source is an elderly woman in good health. The rearrangement uses TRBV11-1 and TRBJ2-1; a possible D gene is TRBD2 (5 bases). What was sequenced was blood. CDR3 sequence (DNA): TGTGCCAGCAGCCCCGGTAGGCTAGCCCTTTTTCCATACAATGAGCAGTTCTTC. Its translation: CASSPGRLALFPYNEQFF.